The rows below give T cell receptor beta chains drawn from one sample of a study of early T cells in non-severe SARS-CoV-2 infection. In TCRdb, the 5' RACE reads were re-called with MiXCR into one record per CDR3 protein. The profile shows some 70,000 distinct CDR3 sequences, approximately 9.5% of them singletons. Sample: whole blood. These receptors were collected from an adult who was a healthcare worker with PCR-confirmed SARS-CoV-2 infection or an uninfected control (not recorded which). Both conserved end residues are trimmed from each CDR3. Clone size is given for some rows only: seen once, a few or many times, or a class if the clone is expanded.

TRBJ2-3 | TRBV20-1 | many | SASPNRGSVTDTQY
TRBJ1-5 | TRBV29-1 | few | SVRQDNQPQH
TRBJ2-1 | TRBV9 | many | ASSVDSAWNEQF
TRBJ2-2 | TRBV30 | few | ACPGLAGGYTGELF
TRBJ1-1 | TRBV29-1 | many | SANEASAMNTEAF
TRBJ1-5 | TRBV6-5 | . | ASSYIQGQPQH
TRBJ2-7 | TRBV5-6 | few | ASSPLVGDRVYEQY
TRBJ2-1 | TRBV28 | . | ASSPTSGGVYNEQF
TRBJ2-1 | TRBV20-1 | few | SARELGLDAPSSYNEQF
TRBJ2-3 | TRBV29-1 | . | SVAGAGGTQY
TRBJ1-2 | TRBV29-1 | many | SVEEGTGAYGYT
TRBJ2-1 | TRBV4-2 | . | ASSQSTSGKGEQF
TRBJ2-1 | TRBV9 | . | ASSGRGEGSSYNEQF
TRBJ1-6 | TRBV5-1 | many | ASSLDTGASSSPLH
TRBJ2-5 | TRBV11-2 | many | ASSFPFKTGDPKDGTQY
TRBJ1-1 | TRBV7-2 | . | ASSLGQGRSAF
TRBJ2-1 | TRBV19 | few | ATAYTGVSSYNEQF
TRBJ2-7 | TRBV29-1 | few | SVEGQGSSSYEQY
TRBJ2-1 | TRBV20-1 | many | SARDLSGVNYNEQF
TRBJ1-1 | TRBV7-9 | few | ASSFEGLNTEAF
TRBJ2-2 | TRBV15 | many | ATSGTFGVTGELF
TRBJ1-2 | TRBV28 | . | ASSFRAGTYGYT
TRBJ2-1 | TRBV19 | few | ASSPGQGANEQF
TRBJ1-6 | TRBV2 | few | ASKGDNSPLH
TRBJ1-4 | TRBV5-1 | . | ASSPNRGNEKLF
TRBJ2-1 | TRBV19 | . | ASSTSPFQYNEQF
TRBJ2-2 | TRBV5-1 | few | ASSLFAGDTGELF
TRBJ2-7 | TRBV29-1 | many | SVDQGTYEQY
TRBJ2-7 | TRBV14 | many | ASSQFYEQY
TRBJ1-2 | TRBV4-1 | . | ASSQALDRGNYGYT
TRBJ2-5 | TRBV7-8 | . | ASSFRQEQETQY
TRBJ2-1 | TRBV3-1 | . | ASSQDTLFKSEQF
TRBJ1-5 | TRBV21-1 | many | ASRSRGFSFHSNQPQH
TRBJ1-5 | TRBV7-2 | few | ASSPAQNVSNQPQH
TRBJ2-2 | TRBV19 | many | ASSPWDGELF
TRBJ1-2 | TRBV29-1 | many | SAVGGNSENYGYT
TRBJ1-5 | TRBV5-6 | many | ASSLWGPGQPQH
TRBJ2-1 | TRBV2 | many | ASMNRGYNEQF
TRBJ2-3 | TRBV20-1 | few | SAIDPLSTDTQY
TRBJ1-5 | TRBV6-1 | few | ASSIQTGRWGNQPQH
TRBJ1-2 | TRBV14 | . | ASSQPVNRGGYT
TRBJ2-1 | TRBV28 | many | ASWPWRRPYNEQF
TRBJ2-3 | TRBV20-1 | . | SARGGVGDTQY
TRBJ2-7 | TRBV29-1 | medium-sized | SVGDSSIEQY
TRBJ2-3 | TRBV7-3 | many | ASSLSGGASDTQY
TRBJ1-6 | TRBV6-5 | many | ASTRADNSPLH
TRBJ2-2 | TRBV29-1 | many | SGKGSTGELF
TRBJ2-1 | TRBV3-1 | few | ASSLWTSGRASEQF
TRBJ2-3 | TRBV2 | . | ASRTSRSTDTQY
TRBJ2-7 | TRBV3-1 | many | ASSQDPRGTYEQY
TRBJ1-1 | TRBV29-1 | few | SGDRGTEAF
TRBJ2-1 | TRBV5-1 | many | ASSLGQGAFNEQF
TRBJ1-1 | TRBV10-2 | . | ASSESRDTEAF